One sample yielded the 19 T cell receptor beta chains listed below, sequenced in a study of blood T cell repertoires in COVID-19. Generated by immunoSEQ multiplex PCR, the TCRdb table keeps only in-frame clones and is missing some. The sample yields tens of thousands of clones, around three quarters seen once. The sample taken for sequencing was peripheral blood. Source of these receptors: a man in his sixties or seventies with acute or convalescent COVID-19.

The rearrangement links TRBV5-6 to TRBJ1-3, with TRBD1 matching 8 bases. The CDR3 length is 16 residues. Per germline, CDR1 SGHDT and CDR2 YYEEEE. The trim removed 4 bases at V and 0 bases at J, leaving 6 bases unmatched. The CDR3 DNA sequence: TGTGCCAGCAGCGCGGGACAGGCCCTCTCTGGAAACACCATATATTTT. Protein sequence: CASSAGQALSGNTIYF.

DNA of the CDR3: TGTGCCAGCAGTTCGCCGACTCCGGCCGGGGCCAACGTCCTGACTTTC. Its protein is CASSSPTPAGANVLTF. This sequence joins TRBV28 and TRBJ2-6; D uncertain. From germline, CDR1 is MDHEN and CDR2 SYDVKM. The CDR3 sequence is 16 residues long. V was shortened by 4 bases and J by 4 bases, with 14 bases between the two germline ends.

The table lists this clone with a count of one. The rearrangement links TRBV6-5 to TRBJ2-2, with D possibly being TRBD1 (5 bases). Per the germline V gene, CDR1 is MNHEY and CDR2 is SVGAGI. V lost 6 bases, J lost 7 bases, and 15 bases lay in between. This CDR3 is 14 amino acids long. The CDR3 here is CASRGRYLVGELFF. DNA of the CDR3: TGTGCCAGCAGGGGGCGGTATCTTGTCGGGGAGCTGTTTTTT.

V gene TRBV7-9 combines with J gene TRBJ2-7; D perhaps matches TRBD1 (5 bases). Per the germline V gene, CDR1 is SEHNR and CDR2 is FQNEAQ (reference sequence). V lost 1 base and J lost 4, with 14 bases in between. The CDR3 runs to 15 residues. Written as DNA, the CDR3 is TGTGCCAGCAGCTTAGTATTGGCAGGGCGGTACGAGCAGTACTTC. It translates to CASSLVLAGRYEQYF.

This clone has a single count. The CDR3 coding sequence is TGTGCCATCAGTGAGGTGGGACTAGCGGGAGTAGAGCAGTTCTTC. It is translated as CAISEVGLAGVEQFF. V is TRBV10-3 and J is TRBJ2-1, with TRBD2 identical over 14 bases. The length of the CDR3 is 15 residues. The germline gives CDR1 ENHRY, CDR2 SYGVKD. Germline trimming cut 2 bases from V and 10 bases from J; bases unmatched to any gene: 4.

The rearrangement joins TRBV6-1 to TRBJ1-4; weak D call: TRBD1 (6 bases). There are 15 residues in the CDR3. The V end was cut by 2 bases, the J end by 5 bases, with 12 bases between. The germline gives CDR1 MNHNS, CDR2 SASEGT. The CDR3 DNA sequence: TGTGCCAGCAGTGAACGGGGGGGCTTGAATGAAAAACTGTTTTTT. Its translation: CASSERGGLNEKLFF.

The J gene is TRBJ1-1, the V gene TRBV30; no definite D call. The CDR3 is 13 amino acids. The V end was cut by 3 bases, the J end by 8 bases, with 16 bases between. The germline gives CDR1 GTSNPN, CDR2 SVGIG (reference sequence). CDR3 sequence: CAWRITLTVEAFF. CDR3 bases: TGTGCCTGGAGGATTACGCTTACAGTCGAAGCTTTCTTT.

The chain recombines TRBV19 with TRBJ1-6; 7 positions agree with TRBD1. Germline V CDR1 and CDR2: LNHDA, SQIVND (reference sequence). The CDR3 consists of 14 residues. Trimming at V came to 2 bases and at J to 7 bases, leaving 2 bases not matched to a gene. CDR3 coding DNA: TGTGCCAGTAGTATAACAGGGGCCAATTCACCCCTCCACTTT. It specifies CASSITGANSPLHF.

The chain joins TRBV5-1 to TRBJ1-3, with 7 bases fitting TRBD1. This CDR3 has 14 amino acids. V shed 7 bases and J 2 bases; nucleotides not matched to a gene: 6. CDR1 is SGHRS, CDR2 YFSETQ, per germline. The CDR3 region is CASSTGRTGNTIYF. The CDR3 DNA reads TGCGCCAGCTCGACAGGGAGAACTGGAAACACCATATATTTT.

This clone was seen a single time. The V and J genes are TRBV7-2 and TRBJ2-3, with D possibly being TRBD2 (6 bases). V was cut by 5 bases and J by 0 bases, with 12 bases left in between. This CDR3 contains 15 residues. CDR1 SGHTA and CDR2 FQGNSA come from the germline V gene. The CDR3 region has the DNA TGTGCCAGCAGCCCCTGGCGGGGAAGCACAGATACGCAGTATTTT. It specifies CASSPWRGSTDTQYF.

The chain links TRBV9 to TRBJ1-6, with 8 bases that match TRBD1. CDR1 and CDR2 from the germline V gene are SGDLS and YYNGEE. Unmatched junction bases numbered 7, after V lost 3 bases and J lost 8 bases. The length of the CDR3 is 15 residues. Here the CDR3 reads CASSEDRDGYSPLHF. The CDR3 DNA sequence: TGTGCCAGCAGCGAGGACAGGGATGGATATTCACCCCTCCACTTT.

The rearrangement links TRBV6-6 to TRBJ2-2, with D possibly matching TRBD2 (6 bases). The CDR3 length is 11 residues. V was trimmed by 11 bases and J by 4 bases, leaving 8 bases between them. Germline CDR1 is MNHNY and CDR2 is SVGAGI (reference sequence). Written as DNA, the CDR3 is TGTGCCCTCGGGGGCACCGGGGAGCTGTTTTTT. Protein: CALGGTGELFF.

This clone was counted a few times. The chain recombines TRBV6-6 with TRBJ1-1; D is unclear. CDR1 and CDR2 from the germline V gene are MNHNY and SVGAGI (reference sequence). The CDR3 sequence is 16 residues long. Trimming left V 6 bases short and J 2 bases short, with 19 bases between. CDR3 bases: TGTGCCAGCAGACTACAAACCGCTGATAAAAACACTGAAGCTTTCTTT. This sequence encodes CASRLQTADKNTEAFF.

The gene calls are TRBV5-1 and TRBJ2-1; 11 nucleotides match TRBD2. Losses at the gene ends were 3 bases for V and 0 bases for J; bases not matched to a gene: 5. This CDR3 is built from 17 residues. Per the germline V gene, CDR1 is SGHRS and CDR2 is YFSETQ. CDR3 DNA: TGCGCCAGCAGCTCCCGACTAGCGGGGAGCTCCTACAATGAGCAGTTCTTC. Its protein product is CASSSRLAGSSYNEQFF.

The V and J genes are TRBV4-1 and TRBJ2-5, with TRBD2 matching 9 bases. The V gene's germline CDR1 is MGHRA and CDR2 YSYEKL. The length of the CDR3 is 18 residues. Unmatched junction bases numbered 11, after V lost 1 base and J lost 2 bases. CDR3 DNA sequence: TGCGCCAGCAGCCAAGCCTGGGGTAGCGGGGGTATACAAGAGACCCAGTACTTC. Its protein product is CASSQAWGSGGIQETQYF.

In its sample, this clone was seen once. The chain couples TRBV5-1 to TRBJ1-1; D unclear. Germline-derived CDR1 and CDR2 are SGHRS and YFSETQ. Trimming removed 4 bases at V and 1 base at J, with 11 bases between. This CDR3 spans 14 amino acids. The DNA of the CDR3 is TGCGCCAGCAGCCTGCGACGAGGGAACACTGAAGCTTTCTTT. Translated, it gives CASSLRRGNTEAFF.

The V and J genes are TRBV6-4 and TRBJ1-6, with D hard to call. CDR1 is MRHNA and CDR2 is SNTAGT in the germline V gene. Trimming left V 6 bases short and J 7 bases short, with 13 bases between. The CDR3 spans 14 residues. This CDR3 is CASRLDGDNSPLHF. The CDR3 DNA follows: TGTGCCAGCAGATTAGACGGAGACAATTCACCCCTCCACTTT.

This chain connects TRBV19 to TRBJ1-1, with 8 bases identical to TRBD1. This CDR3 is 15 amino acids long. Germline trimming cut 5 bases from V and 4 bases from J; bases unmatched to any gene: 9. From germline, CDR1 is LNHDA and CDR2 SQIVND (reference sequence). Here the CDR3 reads CASSELSQGVTEAFF. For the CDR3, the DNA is TGTGCCAGTAGTGAGCTGTCACAGGGGGTCACTGAAGCTTTCTTT.

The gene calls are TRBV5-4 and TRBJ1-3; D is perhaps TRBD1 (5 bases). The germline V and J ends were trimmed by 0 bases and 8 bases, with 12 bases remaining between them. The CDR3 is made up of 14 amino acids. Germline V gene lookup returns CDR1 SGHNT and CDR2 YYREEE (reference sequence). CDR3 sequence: CASSLDGGRDTIYF. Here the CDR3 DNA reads TGTGCCAGCAGCTTGGACGGGGGTCGGGACACCATATATTTT. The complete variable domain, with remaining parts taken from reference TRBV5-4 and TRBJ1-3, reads ETGVTQSPTHLIKTRGQQVTLRCSSQSGHNTVSWYQQALGQGPQFIFQYYREEENGRGNFPPRFSGLQFPNYSSELNVNALELDDSALYLCASSLDGGRDTIYFGEGSWLTVV.